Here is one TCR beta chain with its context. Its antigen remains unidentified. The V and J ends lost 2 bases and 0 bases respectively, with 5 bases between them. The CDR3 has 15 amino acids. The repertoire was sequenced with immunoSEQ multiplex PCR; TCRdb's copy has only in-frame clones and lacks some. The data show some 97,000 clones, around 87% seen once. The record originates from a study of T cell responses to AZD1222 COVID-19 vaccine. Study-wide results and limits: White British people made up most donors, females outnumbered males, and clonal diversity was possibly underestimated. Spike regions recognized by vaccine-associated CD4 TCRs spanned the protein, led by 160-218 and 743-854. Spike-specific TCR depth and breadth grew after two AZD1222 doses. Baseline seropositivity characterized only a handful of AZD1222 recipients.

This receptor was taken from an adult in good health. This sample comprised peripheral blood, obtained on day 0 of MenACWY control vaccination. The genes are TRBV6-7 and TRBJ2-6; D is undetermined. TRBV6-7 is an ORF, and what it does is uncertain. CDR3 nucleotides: TGTGCCAGCAGTTACGCGCGCTCTGGGGCCAACGTCCTGACTTTC. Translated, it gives CASSYARSGANVLTF.